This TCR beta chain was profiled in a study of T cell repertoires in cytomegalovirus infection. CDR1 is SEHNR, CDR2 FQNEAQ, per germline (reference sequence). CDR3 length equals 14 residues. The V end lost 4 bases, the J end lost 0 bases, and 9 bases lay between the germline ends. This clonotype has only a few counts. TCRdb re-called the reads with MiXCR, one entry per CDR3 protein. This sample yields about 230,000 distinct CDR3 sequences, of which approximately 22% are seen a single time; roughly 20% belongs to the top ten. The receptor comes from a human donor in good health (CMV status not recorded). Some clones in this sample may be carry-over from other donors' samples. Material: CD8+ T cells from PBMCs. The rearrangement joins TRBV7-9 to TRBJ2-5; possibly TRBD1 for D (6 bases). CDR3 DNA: TGTGCCAGCAGCTCGGACAGAGACCAAGAGACCCAGTACTTC. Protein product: CASSSDRDQETQYF.